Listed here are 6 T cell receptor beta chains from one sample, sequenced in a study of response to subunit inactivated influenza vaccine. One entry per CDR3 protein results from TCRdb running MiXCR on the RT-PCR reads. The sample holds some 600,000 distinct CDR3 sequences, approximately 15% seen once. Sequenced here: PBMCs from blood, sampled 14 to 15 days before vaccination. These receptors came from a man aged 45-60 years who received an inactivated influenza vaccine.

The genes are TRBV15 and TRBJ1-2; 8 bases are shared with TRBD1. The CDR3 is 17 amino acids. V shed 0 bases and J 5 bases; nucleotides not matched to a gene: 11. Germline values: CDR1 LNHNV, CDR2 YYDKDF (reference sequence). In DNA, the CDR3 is TGTGCCACCAGCAGAGATCGCTCGGCAGGGGGCATTTATGGCTACACCTTC. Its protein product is CATSRDRSAGGIYGYTF.

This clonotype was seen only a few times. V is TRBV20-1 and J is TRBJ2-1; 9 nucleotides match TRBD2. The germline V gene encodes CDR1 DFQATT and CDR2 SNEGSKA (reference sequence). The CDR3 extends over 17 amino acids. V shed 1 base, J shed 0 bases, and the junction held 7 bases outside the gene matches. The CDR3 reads CSARVAGGKSSYNEQFF. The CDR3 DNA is TGCAGTGCTAGAGTTGCGGGGGGGAAGAGCTCCTACAATGAGCAGTTCTTC.

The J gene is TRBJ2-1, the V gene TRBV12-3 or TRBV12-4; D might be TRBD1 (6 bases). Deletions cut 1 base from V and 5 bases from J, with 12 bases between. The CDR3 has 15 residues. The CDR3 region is CASSLGLGADNEQFF. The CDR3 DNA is TGTGCCAGCAGTTTAGGGTTGGGGGCAGACAATGAGCAGTTCTTC.

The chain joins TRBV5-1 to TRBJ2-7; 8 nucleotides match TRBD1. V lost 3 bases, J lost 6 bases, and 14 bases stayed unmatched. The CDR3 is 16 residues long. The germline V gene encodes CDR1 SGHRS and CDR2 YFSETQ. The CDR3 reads CASSSLMDRDTSEQYF. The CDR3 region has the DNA TGCGCCAGCAGCTCCCTAATGGACAGGGATACGAGCGAGCAGTACTTC.

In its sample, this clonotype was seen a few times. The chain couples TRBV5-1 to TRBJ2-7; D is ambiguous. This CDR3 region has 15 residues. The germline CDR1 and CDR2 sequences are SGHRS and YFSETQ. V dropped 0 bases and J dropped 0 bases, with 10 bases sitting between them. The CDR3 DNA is TGCGCCAGCAGCTTGGCCGGCGGCCGCTCCTACGAGCAGTACTTC. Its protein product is CASSLAGGRSYEQYF.

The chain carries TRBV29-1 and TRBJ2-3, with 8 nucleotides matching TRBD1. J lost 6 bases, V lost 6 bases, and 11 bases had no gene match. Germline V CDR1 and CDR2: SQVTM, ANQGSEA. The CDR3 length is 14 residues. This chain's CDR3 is CSVWEQGGRDTQYF. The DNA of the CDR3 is TGCAGCGTGTGGGAACAGGGGGGCAGGGATACGCAGTATTTT.